In its sample, the clone carrying this T cell receptor beta chain was seen once. In the original processing: Amplifying reference gene primers gave estimates of nucleated cell counts. Clones were sequenced by immunoSEQ multiplex PCR, and TCRdb holds only the in-frame ones, with some missing. V and J calls and clone size are given by that table; D and trimming were obtained from the DNA. The sample contains about 110,000 clones, around 78% of which appear only once. This CDR3 has 14 amino acids. The germline V and J ends were trimmed by 8 bases and 5 bases, with 18 bases remaining between them. CDR1 is MNHNY, CDR2 SVGAGI, per germline (reference sequence). This entry is derived from a study of blood T cell repertoires in COVID-19. The overall study: Acute and convalescent COVID-19 samples came from the United States, Italy and Spain. Sources were T cells, B-cell-depleted T cells, or PBMCs; the material itself was cDNA or gDNA.

The rearrangement links TRBV6-6 to TRBJ2-5; tentative D call: TRBD2 (6 bases). Sequencing was done on a sample of peripheral blood. This TCR derives from a woman aged 55-69 years with acute or convalescent COVID-19. This chain's CDR3 is CASRQLGGKETQYF. The DNA for the CDR3 is TGTGCCAGCCGACAGTTGGGCGGGAAGGAGACCCAGTACTTC.